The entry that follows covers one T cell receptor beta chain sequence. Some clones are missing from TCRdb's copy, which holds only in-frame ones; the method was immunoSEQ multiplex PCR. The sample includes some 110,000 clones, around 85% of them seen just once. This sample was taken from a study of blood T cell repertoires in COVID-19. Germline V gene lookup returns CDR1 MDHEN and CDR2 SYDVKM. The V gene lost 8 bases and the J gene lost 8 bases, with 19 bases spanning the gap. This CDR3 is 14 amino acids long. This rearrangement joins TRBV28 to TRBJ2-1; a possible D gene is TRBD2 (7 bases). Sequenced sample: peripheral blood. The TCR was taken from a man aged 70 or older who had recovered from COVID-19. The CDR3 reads CASHNHGGRYEQFF. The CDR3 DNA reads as TGTGCCAGCCACAACCACGGGGGGCGTTATGAGCAGTTCTTC.